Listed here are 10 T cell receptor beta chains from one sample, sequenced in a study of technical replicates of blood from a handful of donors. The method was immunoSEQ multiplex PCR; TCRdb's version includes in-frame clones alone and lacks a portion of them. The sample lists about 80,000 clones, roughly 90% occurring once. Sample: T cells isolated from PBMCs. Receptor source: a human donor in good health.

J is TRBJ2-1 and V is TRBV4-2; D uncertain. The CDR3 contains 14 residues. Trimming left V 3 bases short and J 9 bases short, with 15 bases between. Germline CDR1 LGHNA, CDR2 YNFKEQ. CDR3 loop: CASSHPTSLVEQFF. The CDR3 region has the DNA TGTGCCAGCAGCCACCCAACGAGTTTAGTTGAGCAGTTCTTC.

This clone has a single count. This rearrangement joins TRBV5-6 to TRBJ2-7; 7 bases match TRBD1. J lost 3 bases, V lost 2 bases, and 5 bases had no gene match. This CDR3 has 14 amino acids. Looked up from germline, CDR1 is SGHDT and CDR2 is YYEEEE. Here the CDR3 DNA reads TGTGCCAGCAGCTTACAGGGGCGTTTCTACGAGCAGTACTTC. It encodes CASSLQGRFYEQYF.

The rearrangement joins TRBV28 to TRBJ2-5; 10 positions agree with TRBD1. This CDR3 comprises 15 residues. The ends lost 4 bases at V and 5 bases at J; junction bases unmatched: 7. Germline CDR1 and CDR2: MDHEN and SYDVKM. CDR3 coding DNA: TGTGCCAGCAGTTCTCGGACAGGGGGGGACGAGACCCAGTACTTC. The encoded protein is CASSSRTGGDETQYF.

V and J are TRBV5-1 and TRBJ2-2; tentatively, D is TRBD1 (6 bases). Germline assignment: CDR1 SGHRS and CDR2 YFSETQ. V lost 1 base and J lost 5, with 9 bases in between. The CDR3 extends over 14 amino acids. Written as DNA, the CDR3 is TGCGCCAGCAGCTTGCCGACAGGTACCGGGGAGCTGTTTTTT. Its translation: CASSLPTGTGELFF.

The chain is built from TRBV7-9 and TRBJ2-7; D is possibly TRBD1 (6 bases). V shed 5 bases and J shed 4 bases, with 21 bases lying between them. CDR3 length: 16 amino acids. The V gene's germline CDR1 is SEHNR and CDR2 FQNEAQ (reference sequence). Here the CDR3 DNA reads TGTGCCAGCAGCATCACGAGGGGGATCGACCCGTACGAGCAGTACTTC. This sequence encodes CASSITRGIDPYEQYF.

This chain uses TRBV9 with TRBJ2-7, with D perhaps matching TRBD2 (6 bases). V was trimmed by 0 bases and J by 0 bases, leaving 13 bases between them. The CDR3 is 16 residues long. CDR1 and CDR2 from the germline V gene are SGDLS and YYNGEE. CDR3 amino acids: CASSVGERASSYEQYF. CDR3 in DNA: TGTGCCAGCAGCGTAGGAGAGCGGGCAAGCTCCTACGAGCAGTACTTC.

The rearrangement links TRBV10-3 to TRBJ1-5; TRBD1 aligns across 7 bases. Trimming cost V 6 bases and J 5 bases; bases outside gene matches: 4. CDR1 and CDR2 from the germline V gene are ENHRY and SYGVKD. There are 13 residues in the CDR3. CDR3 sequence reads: CAIRTGVDQPQHF. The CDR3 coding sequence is TGTGCCATCAGAACAGGGGTAGATCAGCCCCAGCATTTT.

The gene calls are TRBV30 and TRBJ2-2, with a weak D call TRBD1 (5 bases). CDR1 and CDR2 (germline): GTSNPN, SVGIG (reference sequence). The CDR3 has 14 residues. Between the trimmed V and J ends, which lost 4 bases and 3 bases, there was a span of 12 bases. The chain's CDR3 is CAWTGFPHTGELFF. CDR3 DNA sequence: TGTGCCTGGACAGGGTTTCCTCACACCGGGGAGCTGTTTTTT.

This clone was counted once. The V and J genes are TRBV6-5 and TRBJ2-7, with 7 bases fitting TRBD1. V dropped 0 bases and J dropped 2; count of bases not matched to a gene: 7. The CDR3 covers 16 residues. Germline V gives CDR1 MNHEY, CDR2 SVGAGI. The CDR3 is CASSYSRTGNPYEQYF. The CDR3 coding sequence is TGTGCCAGCAGTTACTCGAGGACAGGAAATCCCTACGAGCAGTACTTC.

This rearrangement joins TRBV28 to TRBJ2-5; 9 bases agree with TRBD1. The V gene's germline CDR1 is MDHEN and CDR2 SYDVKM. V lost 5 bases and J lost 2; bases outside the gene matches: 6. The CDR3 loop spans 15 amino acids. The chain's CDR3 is CASSPLDRGQETQYF. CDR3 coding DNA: TGTGCCAGCAGTCCGCTGGACAGGGGACAAGAGACCCAGTACTTC.